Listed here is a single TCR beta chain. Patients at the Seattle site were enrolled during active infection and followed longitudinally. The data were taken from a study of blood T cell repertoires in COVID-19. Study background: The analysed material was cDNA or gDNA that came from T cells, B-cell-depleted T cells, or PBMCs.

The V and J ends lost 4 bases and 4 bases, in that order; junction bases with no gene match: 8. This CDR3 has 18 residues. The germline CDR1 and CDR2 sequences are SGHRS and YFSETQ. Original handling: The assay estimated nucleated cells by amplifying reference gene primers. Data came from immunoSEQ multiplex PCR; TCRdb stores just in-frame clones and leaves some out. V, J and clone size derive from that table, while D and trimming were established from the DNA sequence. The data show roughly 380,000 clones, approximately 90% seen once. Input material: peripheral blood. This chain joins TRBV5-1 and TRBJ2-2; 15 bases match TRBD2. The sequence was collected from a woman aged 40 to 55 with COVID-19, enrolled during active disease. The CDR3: CASSTRTSGGASTGELFF. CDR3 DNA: TGCGCCAGCAGCACTCGGACTAGCGGGGGGGCAAGCACCGGGGAGCTGTTTTTT.